This T cell receptor (beta chain) was profiled in a study of a mutant IDH1 vaccine in newly diagnosed glioma. Study information: At weeks 1, 3, 5, 7, 11, 15, 19 and 23, patients received a vaccination, eight in all. Vaccination started 4-6 weeks after radiotherapy alone, or with temozolomide cycles. Earlier care involved radiotherapy, temozolomide, or both, and the majority received both.

This table comes from immunoSEQ multiplex PCR, and its TCRdb copy is limited to in-frame clones, with some not included. The data contain 25,000 to 30,000 clones, around 84% of them singletons. As for this clone: Its cognate antigen is unknown.

Germline V gene lookup returns CDR1 SGHRS and CDR2 YFSETQ. V shed 0 bases, J shed 4 bases, and the junction held 4 bases outside the gene matches. CDR3 length: 15 residues. Time point noted: week 23, last vaccination. What each vaccine dose contained was 300 ug of mutant IDH1 20-mer peptide, accompanied by topical imiquimod. In every donor, the tumor was a new WHO grade 3 or 4 IDH1-mutant, ATRX-lost astrocytoma. Sequencing used PBMCs, obtained from a glioma patient whose treatment included an IDH1 peptide vaccine. The chain links TRBV5-1 to TRBJ2-3, with 8 positions matching TRBD2. The TCR sequence derives from a young woman with glioma. CDR3 sequence: CASSLEGLGPDTQYF. The CDR3 DNA reads as TGCGCCAGCAGCTTGGAGGGACTAGGCCCAGATACGCAGTATTTT.